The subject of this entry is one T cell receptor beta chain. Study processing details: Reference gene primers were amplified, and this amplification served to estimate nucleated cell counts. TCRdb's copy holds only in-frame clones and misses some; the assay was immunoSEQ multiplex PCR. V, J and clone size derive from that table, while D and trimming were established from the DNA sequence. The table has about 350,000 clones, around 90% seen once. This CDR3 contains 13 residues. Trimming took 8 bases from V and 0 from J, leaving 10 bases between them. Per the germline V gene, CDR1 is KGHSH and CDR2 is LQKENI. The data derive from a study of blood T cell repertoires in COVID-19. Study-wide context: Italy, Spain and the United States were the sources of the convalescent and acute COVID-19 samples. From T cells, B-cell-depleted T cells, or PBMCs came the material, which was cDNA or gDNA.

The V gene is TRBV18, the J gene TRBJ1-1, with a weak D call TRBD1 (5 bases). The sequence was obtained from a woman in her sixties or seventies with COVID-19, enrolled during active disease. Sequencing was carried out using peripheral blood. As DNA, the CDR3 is TGTGCCAGCCGGGGGGGAATGAACACTGAAGCTTTCTTT. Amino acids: CASRGGMNTEAFF.